The source of this T cell receptor beta chain is a study of breast tumors, draining lymph nodes, adjacent tissues. This clonotype was observed many times. The lymph nodes were axillary draining lymph nodes from breast cancer patients. In TCRdb, the multiplex PCR reads were re-called with MiXCR into one record per CDR3 protein. The repertoire consists of 70,000 to 95,000 distinct CDR3 sequences, with about 21% occurring once and the leading ten covering about 2.5%. The J segment lost 2 bases and the V segment lost 5 bases, leaving 6 bases of the junction unmatched. This CDR3 spans 14 amino acids. Germline assignment: CDR1 SGHAT and CDR2 FQNNGV.

The sample taken for sequencing was axillary lymph node tissue. The chain has TRBV11-2 and TRBJ2-7, with 7 bases that match TRBD2. This clonotype was obtained from a female donor with breast cancer. Some clones in this sample may be carry-over from other donors' samples. CDR3 bases: TGTGCCAGCAGCATGGGGGGGTCACCCTACGAGCAGTACTTC. Protein: CASSMGGSPYEQYF.